This note documents a single TCR beta chain sequence. The ends were cut back, 5 bases at V and 0 bases at J, with 11 bases in the middle. Germline values: CDR1 LNHDA, CDR2 SQIVND (reference sequence). This CDR3 is 15 amino acids long. The sample is drawn from a study of OX40 agonist ivuxolimab in advanced cancers. Study-wide context: Clinicians treated patients with ivuxolimab, an agonistic anti-OX40 (CD134) antibody. The diagnoses of dose-escalation patients were hepatocellular carcinoma, melanoma, renal cell or head and neck cancer.

Generated by immunoSEQ multiplex PCR, the TCRdb table keeps only in-frame clones and is missing some. This table holds about 66,000 clones, 85% found once. The sequencing used CD4+ or CD8+ T cells sorted from blood, collected in a trial of the OX40 agonist ivuxolimab. The V call is TRBV19, the J call TRBJ2-1; D is uncertain. The clonotype originates from an adult with an advanced solid tumor such as melanoma, head and neck, liver or kidney cancer. CDR3 residues: CASSLVTNSYNEQFF. In nucleotides, the CDR3 is TGTGCCAGTAGTCTCGTCACCAACTCCTACAATGAGCAGTTCTTC. Complete variable domain (other parts from reference TRBV19 and TRBJ2-1): DGGITQSPKYLFRKEGQNVTLSCEQNLNHDAMYWYRQDPGQGLRLIYYSQIVNDFQKGDIAEGYSVSREKKESFPLTVTSAQKNPTAFYLCASSLVTNSYNEQFFGPGTRLTVL.